This section outlines one T cell receptor (beta chain) sequence together with its context. Its specificity is not known. The same CDR3 arises from other DNA sequences in this sample as well. The sample belongs to a study of CD8+ T cells in alopecia areata. Whole-study findings and limits: Scalp samples also yield sequences from resident alphabeta T cells of normal skin. Among the top 100, expanded CD8+ clones were significantly decreased by tofacitinib, as was scalp clonality.

V was shortened by 5 bases and J by 3 bases, with 8 bases between the two germline ends. CDR1 is SQVTM, CDR2 ANQGSEA, per germline. The CDR3 extends over 11 amino acids. Treatment specified: oral pan-JAK inhibitor, 5-10 mg twice daily. RNA extraction and reverse transcription yielded cDNA as sequencing template. Sequencing used immunoSEQ multiplex PCR; TCRdb keeps in-frame clones, though not all of them. Of about 160,000 clones in the sample, less than 70% were seen once. The chain has TRBV29-1 and TRBJ2-7, with a possible D match to TRBD1 (5 bases). The input for sequencing was CD4+ T cells sorted from blood, taken at week 24, from a patient treated with tofacitinib. The origin of this receptor is a human donor with alopecia areata. CDR3 region: CSVRRDYEQYF. In DNA, the CDR3 is TGCAGCGTTCGCAGGGACTACGAGCAGTACTTC.